This TCR beta chain was recorded in a study of regulatory T cells in long-lasting Graves disease (dated by TCRdb to the early 2020s). About the full investigation: In the newly diagnosed Graves' disease group, patients had been taking antithyroid drugs for less than 3 months. This study used TCR sequencing and RNA sequencing of peripheral blood to compare persistent Graves' disease patients against newly diagnosed Graves' disease patients. The study was registered as a clinical trial and conducted in China. A total of roughly 35 samples underwent TCR sequencing: about 13 from persistent and about 20 from newly diagnosed Graves' disease patients. Overall study outcomes, separate from this receptor: Peripheral blood alone was examined, since thyroid tissue, which constituted the primary lesion, could not be accessed. Compared with newly diagnosed patients, patients with persistent Graves' disease had lower TCR Shannon entropy and fewer highly expanded clones, which suggests clonal expansion. Sequencing and analysis were limited to the TCR beta chain. A larger number of public clonotypes was shared among persistent patients (2,741) than among newly diagnosed patients (approximately 930). TRBV28, TRBJ1-2 and TRBJ2-5 were preferentially used in persistent disease, while TRBV20-1 and TRBJ2-1 were favored in newly diagnosed disease. As a limitation, the authors acknowledged that the small sample size may reduce accuracy.

This specimen's time point label, interpreted: newly diagnosed GD, antithyroid drugs for less than 3 months. RNA was extracted from PBMCs in TRIzol for both TCR sequencing and RNA sequencing. The diagnosis of Graves' disease followed American Thyroid Association guidelines. Recruitment of patients was carried out at an endocrinology department in Xi'an, China. Each patient gave about 8.1 milliliters of peripheral blood, collected in an EDTA anticoagulant tube. PBMCs were isolated by Ficoll Paque Plus density gradient separation without further T cell sorting. An Agilent 2100 Bioanalyzer and agarose gel were used to check RNA quality, and a NanoDrop 2000 was used to measure RNA concentration. The CDR3 sequence holds 16 residues, the cysteine and phenylalanine included. Kept here is only the CDR3 DNA, which spans 48 bases and is read in frame from base 1. The germline V gene specifies SNHLY as CDR1 and FYNNEI as CDR2. Unmatched junction bases come to 10, with V trimmed by 1 base and J by 8 bases.

In its sample, this clonotype was seen many times. This clone's antigen is unknown. No much larger clonotype is one base removed from it; base qualities were not supplied. Receptor libraries were prepared by multiplex PCR. The sequencer was an Illumina HiSeq 4000. TCR beta libraries were built with iRepertoire HTBI primers and Arm-PCR amplification of CDR3 regions. Before sequencing, the PCR products underwent gel purification. On the authors' methods: Gene usage analysis of CDR3 amino acid clonotypes relied on the 62 TRBV and 14 TRBJ segments identified across samples. COPE and FqMerger were used to merge the filtered high-quality paired reads into contigs. Contigs were aligned with BLAST to IMGT TRBV, TRBD and TRBJ reference genes, and CDR3 was defined per IMGT. Clonotypes above 0.1% frequency were classified as highly expanded clones. Shannon entropy was used to measure repertoire diversity, and the Gini coefficient was used to measure V-J evenness. Clonotypes shared by more than one individual were considered public. TCRdb passed the public sequencing reads through fastp at Q25 and MiXCR, retaining productive beta sequences. Each CDR3 protein appears once, grouped with its most common genes and DNA. TCRdb's processing, not the authors' own work, is the source of the V and J calls. In this sample the table shows more than 400,000 distinct CDR3 sequences, 16% of which occur a single time. 10% to 15% of the sample is taken by the ten largest.

These data are also associated with another study on T cells in Graves' hyperthyroidism and ophthalmopathy. Reported in the second study: Graves' hyperthyroidism was defined as stable when no progression to ophthalmopathy occurred over 18 months of follow-up. Hyperthyroidism patients were newly diagnosed, with disease duration under 2 months, and aged 18 to 65 years. Exclusion was applied to patients with uncontrolled infections, other autoimmune diseases, pregnancy or lactation. Diagnoses relied on clinical symptoms, serum thyroxine and TRAb, thyroid ultrasound and orbital computed tomography. The first round of RT-PCR for the TCR CDR3 was performed with the HTBI primer set and the Qiagen OneStep RT-PCR kit. Most expanded thyroid clonotypes (frequency above 0.001) were also detected in blood, a finding suggesting that blood repertoires may reflect thyroid immune responses. In cross-validation, a model built on a 13 V-J signature told ophthalmopathy apart from stable hyperthyroidism with about 90% sensitivity and roughly 82% specificity, and in testing the same model reached 80%/75%. In validation, progression to ophthalmopathy was predicted by the model with about 70% sensitivity and 72% to 85% specificity, a median of about 6.8 months before onset. TCR V-J signatures able to tell the groups apart were searched for in a discovery cohort of 95 or so patients, of whom more than 40 had Graves' ophthalmopathy and around 58 had stable Graves' hyperthyroidism. Prospective prediction of ophthalmopathy was tested in an independent validation cohort of 18 to 20 hyperthyroidism patients and 17 patients who later progressed to ophthalmopathy. The 100 discovery patients were randomly split 7:3 into training and test sets. The study also compared thyroid tissue and blood T-cell repertoires from 6 or 7 Graves' hyperthyroidism patients. Once sampling was done, hyperthyroidism patients were given methimazole at a starting dose of 30 mg daily, whereas ophthalmopathy patients were given high-dose intravenous methylprednisolone. The libraries were constructed in a second round of multiplex PCR and then size-selected and purified. The libraries were sequenced on an Illumina HiSeq2000 using paired-end 100 bp reads. SOAPnuke was used to process the raw data, removing reads that contained adapters or uncalled bases, had a mean Phred below 15, or lacked an exact match to the constant primer or identifier. High-quality paired reads were merged with COPE v1.2.5, and unique nucleotide sequences were defined as clonotypes. Clonotypes were aligned to IMGT TRBV, TRBD and TRBJ reference segments using MiTCR v1.1. The analysis included only V-J combinations with a frequency above 0.0001, which together covered more than 99% of the repertoires. The TCS score was defined as F50 (clonal expansion) divided by E x V (chaos), with BLOSUM62-based TCRdist calculated between CDR3 peptides within each V-J. Welch's t-statistics and random forest reduced some 510 V-J features to roughly 13, which were used in a naive Bayes classifier (R e1071). Sample size was not statistically predetermined, and blinding of investigators to group allocation was not performed. The paper reports TCR Vbeta CDR3 sequencing of over 130 peripheral blood samples: approximately 41 ophthalmopathy, roughly 80 hyperthyroidism and 17 progressor patients.

The sequencing here drew on peripheral blood mononuclear cells (PBMCs), taken at new diagnosis, from a patient treated with antithyroid drugs. The TCR comes from a man in his forties with Graves disease. Donor details come from another sample of the same person, matched by shared clones. This sequence uses TRBV2 and TRBJ2-1; TRBD1 aligns with 8 central bases. Here the CDR3 is given as CASSEGPAGTGHEQFF. In nucleotides, the sequence is TGTGCCAGCAGTGAAGGCCCCGCCGGGACAGGCCATGAGCAGTTCTTC. With all but the CDR3 taken from the reference TRBV2 and TRBJ2-1 genes, the full variable domain is: EPEVTQTPSHQVTQMGQEVILRCVPISNHLYFYWYRQILGQKVEFLVSFYNNEISEKSEIFDDQFSVERPDGSNFTLKIRSTKLEDSAMYFCASSEGPAGTGHEQFFGPGTRLTVL.